One T cell receptor (beta chain) is described in this entry. Its specific antigen is unknown. Per-base quality was not reported, and no clone a single base away is much larger than it. The CDR3 regions of human TCRbeta chains were analyzed by immunosequencing. In the source study's methods: TCRs in the repertoires were compared against a reference library of SARS-CoV-2-specific TCRs that had been generated with the MIRA antigen-specificity platform. Breadth was defined as the fraction of unique TCRs that were SARS-CoV-2-associated, and depth was defined as the fraction of total T cells that were SARS-CoV-2-associated. Using the MIRA data, every spike-specific TCR was mapped to the spike region that the TCR reacted to and assigned to either a CD4 or a CD8 class. Log10-transformed breadth and depth values were compared by one-way ANOVA with Sidak's multiple comparisons tests. Entries here come from immuneACCESS through TCRdb and include only in-frame sequences with V and J called. Some clones fail to appear in such tables; in the studies checked, an unresolved V gene covers under half of the shortfall, and the cause of the remainder is unknown. The DNA was the basis for D and trimming; V, J and clone size are from that table. For this sample there are about 93,000 clones; more than 80% appear just once. The ten most abundant clones make up about 2.5% of the sample.

The data derive from a study of T cell responses to AZD1222 COVID-19 vaccine (dated by TCRdb to about 2021). At the level of the whole study: A total of approximately 240 trial participants underwent TCR sequencing, of whom nearly 210 received two doses of AZD1222 and approximately 25 received two doses of the MenACWY control vaccine. Enrollment into the trials was organized by age into subgroups of 18-55, 56-69 and 70-plus years, and those subgroups contained 148, 28 and 57 TCR-sequenced participants, respectively. Beyond this particular receptor, the publication reports: Conclusions about previously exposed vaccinees are limited, since just 5 or 6 AZD1222 recipients were seropositive for SARS-CoV-2 at baseline. After two AZD1222 doses, both the breadth and the depth of spike-specific TCRs were significantly higher than at day 0 and than in MenACWY recipients. Because no day 14 peak-response samples were available, the repertoires could be characterized only after the peak T cell response. Participants were mostly white British, with more females than males. The authors suggested clonal diversity may have been underestimated. Reportedly, almost half of the unique spike-specific TCRs recognized epitopes lying outside the regions that are mutated in the B.1.351 and B.1.1.7 variants. In the small 56-69-year group, the increase in depth fell short of significance, most likely because of low power. Vaccine-associated CD4 TCRs spanned the whole spike protein, with dominant responses in regions 160-218 and 743-854.

The sample's time point label, in plain terms: about 28 days (+/-7) after the second vaccine dose. AZD1222 recipients given second doses at about 4 weeks or at about 12 weeks were pooled, since spike-specific TCR depth and breadth were not found to differ between the two schedules. Samples from vaccinated people were obtained from the UK trials COV001 and COV002, which included a single-blind randomized controlled phase 2/3 trial of AZD1222 (ChAdOx1 nCoV-19) in healthy adults. Trial participant PBMC samples were collected at day 0 and day 28 after the second dose for TCRbeta chain sequencing. The sequencing here drew on peripheral blood, taken 28 days after the second AZD1222 dose. The TCR originated in an adult who received the AZD1222 COVID-19 vaccine.

The DNA sequence reads TGTGCCAGCAGCTTAGGAGCCAGGCTACCCACAGATACGCAGTATTTT. Translated, this is CASSLGARLPTDTQYF. The sequence is built from TRBV11-2 and TRBJ2-3; no D segment can be confidently identified. V gives up 1 base and J gives up 2 bases, and the segment between their germline ends measures 13 bases. CDR1 SGHAT and CDR2 FQNNGV are derived from the germline V gene. CDR3 length: 16 amino acids, cysteine to phenylalanine. This entry keeps only the CDR3 DNA: 48 bases, framed from base 1. Supplemented by the reference TRBV11-2 and TRBJ2-3 proteins around the CDR3, the complete variable domain is EAGVAQSPRYKIIEKRQSVAFWCNPISGHATLYWYQQILGQGPKLLIQFQNNGVVDDSQLPKDRFSAERLKGVDSTLKIQPAKLEDSAVYLCASSLGARLPTDTQYFGPGTRLTVL.